This T cell receptor (beta chain) is from a study of OX40 agonist ivuxolimab in advanced cancers. Study summary: At 0.01 to 10 mg/kg, ivuxolimab was administered intravenously to patients every 2 weeks.

TCRdb's table, derived via immunoSEQ multiplex PCR, lists solely in-frame clones and lacks some. The sample has fewer than 100,000 clones, approximately 86% seen once; the top ten hold 2%. The sequencing here drew on CD4+ or CD8+ T cells sorted from blood, taken in a trial of the OX40 agonist ivuxolimab. This clonotype was obtained from an adult with an advanced solid tumor such as melanoma, head and neck, liver or kidney cancer.

The DNA for the CDR3 is TGTGCCAGCGTCCGGGTCCTTTATAGCAATCAGCCCCAGCATTTT. This sequence encodes CASVRVLYSNQPQHF. J is TRBJ1-5 and V is TRBV5-4; D gene unclear. V was trimmed by 7 bases and J by 0 bases, leaving 14 bases between them. The CDR3 loop spans 15 amino acids. Per germline, CDR1 SGHNT and CDR2 YYREEE (reference sequence).